This T cell receptor (beta chain) is drawn from a study of tumor and adjacent non-tumor tissue in lung cancer. Looking at the study overall: The patients, roughly 9 men and about five women, were about 30 to 76 with stage I to III disease.

This clonotype was seen only once. A junction end diverges from the germline sequence, so it may reflect a read error. There are 15 residues in the CDR3. Germline CDR1 SGHNT, CDR2 YENEEA. TCRbeta libraries were built with three rounds of nested PCR, modified from ARM-PCR. TCRdb processed the multiplex PCR reads anew with MiXCR; each CDR3 protein has one entry. The top ten hold about 29% of the sample, which has about 98,000 distinct CDR3 sequences, approximately 80% seen once. RNA was extracted from bulk tissue without any cell sorting. More than 3 cm separated this lung sample from the edge of the tumor.

Sequencing used distant non-tumor lung tissue. The V and J genes are TRBV11-3 and TRBJ2-2; D is possibly TRBD2 (6 bases). The sequence derives from a man aged 55 to 70 with small cell lung cancer. DNA for the CDR3: TGTGCCAGCAACTACGGTAGCGGAGGGACCGGGGACCTGTTTTTT. Amino acids: CASNYGSGGTGDLFF.